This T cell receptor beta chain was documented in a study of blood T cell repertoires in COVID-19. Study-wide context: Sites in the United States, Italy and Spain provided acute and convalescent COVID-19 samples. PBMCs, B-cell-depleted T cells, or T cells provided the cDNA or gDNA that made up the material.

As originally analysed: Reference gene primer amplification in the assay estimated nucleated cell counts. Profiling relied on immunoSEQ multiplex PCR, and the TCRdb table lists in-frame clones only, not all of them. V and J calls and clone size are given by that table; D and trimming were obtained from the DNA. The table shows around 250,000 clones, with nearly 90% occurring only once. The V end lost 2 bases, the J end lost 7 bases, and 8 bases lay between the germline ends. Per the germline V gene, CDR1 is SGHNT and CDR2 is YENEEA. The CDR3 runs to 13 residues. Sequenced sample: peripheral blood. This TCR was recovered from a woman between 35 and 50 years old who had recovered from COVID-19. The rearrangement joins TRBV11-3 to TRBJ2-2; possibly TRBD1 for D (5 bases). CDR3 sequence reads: CASSLRGYGELFF. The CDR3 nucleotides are TGTGCCAGCAGCTTAAGGGGTTACGGGGAGCTGTTTTTT.